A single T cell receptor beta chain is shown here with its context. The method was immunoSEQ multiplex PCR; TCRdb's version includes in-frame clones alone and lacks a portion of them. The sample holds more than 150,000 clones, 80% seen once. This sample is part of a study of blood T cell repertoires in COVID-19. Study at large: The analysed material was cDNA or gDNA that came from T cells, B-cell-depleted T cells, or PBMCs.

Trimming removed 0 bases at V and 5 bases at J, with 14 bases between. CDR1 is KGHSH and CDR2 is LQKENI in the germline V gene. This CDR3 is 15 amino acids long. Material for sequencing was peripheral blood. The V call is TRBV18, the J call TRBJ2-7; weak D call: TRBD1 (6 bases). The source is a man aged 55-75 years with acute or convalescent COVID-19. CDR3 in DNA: TGTGCCAGCTCACCACCAGGACAGAGGGATCACGAGCAGTACTTC. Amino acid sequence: CASSPPGQRDHEQYF.